This T cell receptor beta chain was captured in a study of CD8+CD57+ T cells in acquired aplastic anemia. Study in general: Sorted CD4+ and CD8+ cells gave a mean 3.2 ug DNA, range roughly 0.2 to 27.4 ug.

This clonotype was detected ten times or more. Its antigen is unidentified. CD8+CD57+ cell expansion, shown by flow cytometry, had occurred in the patients selected for sequencing. Genomic DNA provided the template from which TCR beta VDJ and CDR3 profiles were obtained. In TCRdb, the reads were re-called with MiXCR into one record per CDR3 protein. The sample contains about 170,000 distinct CDR3 sequences, less than 60% of which appear only once. Study results and limitations: Patients showed no significant difference from controls in CD8+ Simpson's diversity.

The CDR3 totals 14 residues. CDR1 is DFQATT, CDR2 SNEGSKA, per germline (reference sequence). The junction had 3 bases not matched to a gene; V was cut back by 2 bases and J by 2 bases. This chain links TRBV20-1 with TRBJ2-3; 8 bases match TRBD2. The sequence derives from a human donor with aplastic anemia. The sample taken for sequencing was sorted CD4+, CD8+, or CD8+CD57+ T cells (not recorded which) from PBMCs. The CDR3 loop reads CSARIAGLTDTQYF. DNA of the CDR3: TGCAGTGCTAGAATAGCGGGGCTCACAGATACGCAGTATTTT.